This TCR beta chain was obtained from a study of OX40 agonist ivuxolimab in advanced cancers. In the study overall: Patients took ivuxolimab, an agonistic anti-OX40 (CD134) antibody. Study observations and caveats: Not determined was the antigen specificity of the expanded peripheral T cells. Low normalized T-cell clonal expansion was also seen in some nonresponders.

Produced via immunoSEQ multiplex PCR; TCRdb's table is partial and in-frame only. Of over 25,000 clones in the sample, 81% are singletons; the top ten hold about 30%. CDR3 length equals 11 residues. Germline values: CDR1 MNHNY, CDR2 SVGAGI (reference sequence). Trimming pared 4 bases from V and 5 bases from J, leaving 3 bases between. About this clone itself: Its target is unknown.

This receptor was identified in an adult with an advanced solid tumor such as melanoma, head and neck, liver or kidney cancer. This sample comprised CD4+ or CD8+ T cells sorted from blood, obtained in a trial of the OX40 agonist ivuxolimab. The V gene is TRBV6-6, the J gene TRBJ2-1; D uncertain. The CDR3 DNA follows: TGTGCCAGCAGTTGGAACAATGAGCAGTTCTTC. It encodes CASSWNNEQFF.